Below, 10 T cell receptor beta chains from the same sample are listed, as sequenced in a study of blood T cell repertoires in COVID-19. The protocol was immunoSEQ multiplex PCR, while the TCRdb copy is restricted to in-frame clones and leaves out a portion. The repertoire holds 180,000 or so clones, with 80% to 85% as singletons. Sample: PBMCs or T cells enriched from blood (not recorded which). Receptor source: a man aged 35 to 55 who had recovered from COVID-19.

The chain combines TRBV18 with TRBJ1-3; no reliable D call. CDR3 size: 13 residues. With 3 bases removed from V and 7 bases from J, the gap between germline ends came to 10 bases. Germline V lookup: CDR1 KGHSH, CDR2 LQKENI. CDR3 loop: CASSPTGSNTIYF. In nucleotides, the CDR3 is TGTGCCAGCTCACCCACGGGATCGAACACCATATATTTT.

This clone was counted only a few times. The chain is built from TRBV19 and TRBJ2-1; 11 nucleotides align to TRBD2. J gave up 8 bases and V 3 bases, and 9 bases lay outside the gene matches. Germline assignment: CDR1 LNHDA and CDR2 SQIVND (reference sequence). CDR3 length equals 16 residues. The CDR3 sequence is CASSIKASGGWYEQFF. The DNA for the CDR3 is TGTGCCAGTAGTATTAAGGCTAGCGGGGGGTGGTATGAGCAGTTCTTC.

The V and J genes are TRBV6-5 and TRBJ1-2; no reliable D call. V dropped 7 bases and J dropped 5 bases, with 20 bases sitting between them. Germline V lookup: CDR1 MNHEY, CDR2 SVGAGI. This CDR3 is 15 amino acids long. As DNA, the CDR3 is TGTGCCAGCATTATAAAACCCGGGGTAGAGTATGGCTACACCTTC. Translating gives CASIIKPGVEYGYTF.

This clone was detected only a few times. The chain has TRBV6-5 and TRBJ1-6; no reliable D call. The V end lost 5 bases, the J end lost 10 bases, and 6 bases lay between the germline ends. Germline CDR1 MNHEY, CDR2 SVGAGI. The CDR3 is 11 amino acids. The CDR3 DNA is TGTGCCAGCAGTATAGAGTCACCCCTCCACTTT. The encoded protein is CASSIESPLHF.

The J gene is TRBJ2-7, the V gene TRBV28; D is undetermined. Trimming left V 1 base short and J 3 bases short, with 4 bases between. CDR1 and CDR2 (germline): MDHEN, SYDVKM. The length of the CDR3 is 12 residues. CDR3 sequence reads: CASSLSSYEQYF. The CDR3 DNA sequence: TGTGCCAGCAGTTTATCCAGCTACGAGCAGTACTTC.

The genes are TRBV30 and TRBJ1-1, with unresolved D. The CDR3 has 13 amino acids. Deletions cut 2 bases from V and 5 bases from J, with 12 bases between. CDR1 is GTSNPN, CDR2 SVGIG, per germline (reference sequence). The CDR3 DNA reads TGTGCCTGGAGTACTAGACTCGATACTGAAGCTTTCTTT. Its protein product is CAWSTRLDTEAFF.

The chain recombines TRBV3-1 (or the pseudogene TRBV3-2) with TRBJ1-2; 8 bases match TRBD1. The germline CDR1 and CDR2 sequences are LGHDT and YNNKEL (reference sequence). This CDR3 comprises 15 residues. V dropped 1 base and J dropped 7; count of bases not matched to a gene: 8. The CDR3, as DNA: TGTGCCAGCAGCCAAGCCTCGGGACAGGCCCGTGGCTACACCTTC. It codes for CASSQASGQARGYTF.

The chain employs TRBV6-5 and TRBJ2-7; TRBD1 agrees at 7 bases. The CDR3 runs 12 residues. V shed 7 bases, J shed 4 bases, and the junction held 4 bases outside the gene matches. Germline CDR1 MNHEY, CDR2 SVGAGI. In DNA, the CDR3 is TGTGCCAGCAAGACAGGGTCGTACGAGCAGTACTTC. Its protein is CASKTGSYEQYF.

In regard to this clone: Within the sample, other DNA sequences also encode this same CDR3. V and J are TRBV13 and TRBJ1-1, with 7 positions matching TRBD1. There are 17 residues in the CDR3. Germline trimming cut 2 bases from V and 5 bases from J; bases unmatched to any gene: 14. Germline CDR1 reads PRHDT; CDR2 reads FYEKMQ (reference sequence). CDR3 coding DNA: TGTGCCAGCAGCTTATCAGGTTGGAGACAGGGAAGAACTGAAGCTTTCTTT. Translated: CASSLSGWRQGRTEAFF. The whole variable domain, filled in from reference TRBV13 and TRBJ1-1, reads AAGVIQSPRHLIKEKRETATLKCYPIPRHDTVYWYQQGPGQDPQFLISFYEKMQSDKGSIPDRFSAQQFSDYHSELNMSSLELGDSALYFCASSLSGWRQGRTEAFFGQGTRLTVV.

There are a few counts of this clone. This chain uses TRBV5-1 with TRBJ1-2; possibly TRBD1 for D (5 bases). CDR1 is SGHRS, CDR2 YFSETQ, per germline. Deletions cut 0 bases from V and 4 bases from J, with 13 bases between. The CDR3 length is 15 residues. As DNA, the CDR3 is TGCGCCAGCAGCTTGGACGGCAGGGCCACCTATGGCTACACCTTC. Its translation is CASSLDGRATYGYTF.